The 13 T cell receptor beta chains below were found in one sample sequenced in a study of control samples from healthy donors and cancer patients. Clones were read by immunoSEQ multiplex PCR, and TCRdb kept only the in-frame ones, dropping some. Altogether approximately 88,000 clones are present, roughly 90% being singletons, with the ten largest covering roughly 0.9%. Sequencing was done on a sample of blood. These receptors all come from a woman in her twenties or thirties in good health.

The genes are TRBV6-5 and TRBJ2-7, with D possibly TRBD2 on 5 matching bases. CDR1 is MNHEY and CDR2 is SVGAGI in the germline V gene. The CDR3 spans 14 residues. Trimming removed 6 bases at V and 7 bases at J, with 19 bases between. Here the CDR3 DNA reads TGTGCCAGCAGGACCTTACTAGTTACGGGAGAGCAGTACTTC. Translated: CASRTLLVTGEQYF.

This clone was counted once. This chain connects TRBV27 to TRBJ1-2, with TRBD1 matching over 7 bases. From germline, CDR1 is MNHEY and CDR2 SMNVEV (reference sequence). Unmatched junction bases numbered 3, after V lost 5 bases and J lost 3 bases. This CDR3 has 13 residues. For the CDR3, the DNA is TGTGCCAGCAGTGACAGGGACCACTATGGCTACACCTTC. Translation gives CASSDRDHYGYTF.

Here the CDR3 DNA reads TGCGCCAGCAGTGAGGGTGGGGGCACCGGGGAGCTGTTTTTT. This gives the protein CASSEGGGTGELFF. The V call is TRBV10-1, the J call TRBJ2-2; D may correspond to TRBD1 or TRBD2 (5 bases each). The CDR3 is made up of 14 amino acids. CDR1 is WNHNN and CDR2 is SYGVQD in the germline V gene (reference sequence). The V gene lost 2 bases and the J gene lost 4 bases, with 8 bases spanning the gap.

This clone was observed a single time. This chain links TRBV5-1 with TRBJ2-5; D is unresolved. Trimming took 2 bases from V and 2 from J, leaving 4 bases between them. Germline V lookup: CDR1 SGHRS, CDR2 YFSETQ. CDR3 size: 12 residues. In DNA, the CDR3 is TGCGCCAGCAGCTTACGGCAAGAGACCCAGTACTTC. Protein: CASSLRQETQYF.

The chain combines TRBV5-4 with TRBJ2-7; perhaps TRBD1 as D (6 bases). The germline CDR1 and CDR2 sequences are SGHNT and YYREEE (reference sequence). The length of the CDR3 is 14 residues. The V end was cut by 4 bases, the J end by 2 bases, with 13 bases between. The CDR3 loop reads CASSGQGLTYEQYF. The CDR3 DNA reads as TGTGCCAGCAGCGGGCAGGGGCTCACCTACGAGCAGTACTTC.

The chain links TRBV21-1 to TRBJ1-4; the D call TRBD1 from the table was never checked on the DNA. TRBV21-1 corresponds to a pseudogene. This CDR3 contains 19 residues. The CDR3 spells CASSKGGTGGLHPNEKLFF. The CDR3 DNA follows: TGTGCCAGCAGCAAAGGAGGAACAGGGGGCCTTCACCCTAATGAAAAACTGTTTTTT.

The chain combines TRBV14 with TRBJ1-3, with TRBD1 matching over 8 bases. Losses at the gene ends were 8 bases for V and 4 bases for J; bases not matched to a gene: 7. This CDR3 has 14 amino acids. The germline V gene has CDR1 SGHDN and CDR2 FVKESK. The CDR3 region has the DNA TGTGCCAGCGTCCCGCGGGACAGGGGAAACACCATATATTTT. This sequence encodes CASVPRDRGNTIYF.

The chain uses TRBV7-8 and TRBJ2-7; 7 bases are shared with TRBD1. This CDR3 comprises 14 residues. The germline CDR1 and CDR2 sequences are SGHVS and FQNEAQ. With V trimmed by 4 bases and J by 1 base, 4 bases remained unmatched. CDR3 bases: TGTGCCAGCAGCTCATACAGGGGATCCTACGAGCAGTACTTC. It specifies CASSSYRGSYEQYF.

The chain carries TRBV18 and TRBJ1-4, with D tentatively TRBD1 (5 bases). Per germline, CDR1 KGHSH and CDR2 LQKENI. The CDR3 contains 15 residues. The V and J ends lost 2 bases and 3 bases respectively, with 10 bases between them. The DNA for the CDR3 is TGTGCCAGCTCACCAGGCCGACAGCCTAATGAAAAACTGTTTTTT. Encoded protein: CASSPGRQPNEKLFF.

The V call is TRBV6-5, the J call TRBJ2-1, with 11 nucleotides matching TRBD2. The junction had 2 bases not matched to a gene; V was cut back by 6 bases and J by 4 bases. The CDR3 extends over 14 amino acids. Germline-derived CDR1 and CDR2 are MNHEY and SVGAGI. The CDR3 protein is CASRGLAGYNEQFF. The CDR3 nucleotides are TGTGCCAGCAGAGGACTAGCGGGTTACAATGAGCAGTTCTTC.

This clone was seen only a few times. The chain carries TRBV27 and TRBJ1-2; D is perhaps TRBD1 (6 bases). From germline, CDR1 is MNHEY and CDR2 SMNVEV (reference sequence). V lost 5 bases and J 0 bases, leaving 10 bases between the germline ends. The CDR3 is 14 amino acids. The DNA for the CDR3 is TGTGCCAGCAGTCCCCAGGGGACTAACTATGGCTACACCTTC. Translation: CASSPQGTNYGYTF.

The chain carries TRBV2 and TRBJ2-1; TRBD2 might be the D (6 bases). Germline values: CDR1 SNHLY, CDR2 FYNNEI. Trimming stripped 2 bases from V and 3 bases from J, with 14 bases between. The CDR3 sequence is 16 residues long. CDR3 sequence (DNA): TGTGCCAGCAGTGAATCTCTAGCGCCCGGCTACAATGAGCAGTTCTTC. Protein sequence: CASSESLAPGYNEQFF.

V usage is TRBV6-5 and J usage is TRBJ1-2; maybe TRBD1 (6 bases). This CDR3 contains 15 residues. Looked up from germline, CDR1 is MNHEY and CDR2 is SVGAGI. V gave up 7 bases and J gave up 4 bases, with 19 bases separating them. CDR3 protein: CASTLGAGQGYGYTF. As DNA, the CDR3 is TGTGCCAGCACCCTGGGGGCAGGGCAGGGCTATGGCTACACCTTC.